Below are 32 T cell receptor beta chains sequenced from a single sample in a study of PD-L1 blockade in urothelial cancer. The protocol was immunoSEQ multiplex PCR, while the TCRdb copy is restricted to in-frame clones and leaves out a portion. Of tens of thousands of clones in the sample, 75% to 90% were seen once. The sample in question was PBMCs, obtained around atezolizumab (anti-PD-L1) treatment. These receptors came from a man between 50 and 59 years old with urothelial cancer.

This chain joins TRBV18 and TRBJ2-3, with D perhaps TRBD1 (6 bases). The CDR3 totals 15 residues. Trimming cost V 1 base and J 6 bases, with 14 bases left between them. Germline V lookup: CDR1 KGHSH, CDR2 LQKENI. CDR3 protein: CASSPRAGVFDTQYF. CDR3 DNA sequence: TGTGCCAGCTCACCACGGGCAGGGGTGTTCGATACGCAGTATTTT. Together with reference TRBV18 and TRBJ2-3, the CDR3 gives the full variable domain: NAGVMQNPRHLVRRRGQEARLRCSPMKGHSHVYWYRQLPEEGLKFMVYLQKENIIDESGMPKERFSAEFPKEGPSILRIQQVVRGDSAAYFCASSPRAGVFDTQYFGPGTRLTVL.

The chain couples TRBV27 to TRBJ2-1, with TRBD2 matching 8 bases. This CDR3 region has 12 residues. CDR1 is MNHEY and CDR2 is SMNVEV in the germline V gene (reference sequence). V shed 6 bases, J shed 9 bases, and the junction held 4 bases outside the gene matches. The chain's CDR3 is CASSRGGAEQFF. The CDR3 DNA reads as TGTGCCAGCAGCCGGGGGGGGGCTGAGCAGTTCTTC.

This clone was found once. This chain joins TRBV5-4 and TRBJ1-2; D may be TRBD1 (5 bases). V lost 1 base and J 0 bases, leaving 7 bases between the germline ends. Germline V gives CDR1 SGHNT, CDR2 YYREEE (reference sequence). This CDR3 spans 14 amino acids. In nucleotides, the CDR3 is TGTGCCAGCAGCTTGCCAGGGACTAACTATGGCTACACCTTC. Amino acid sequence: CASSLPGTNYGYTF.

The rearrangement joins TRBV10-1 to TRBJ2-2; perhaps TRBD1 as D (6 bases). Trimming stripped 3 bases from V and 6 bases from J, with 17 bases between. Germline V CDR1 and CDR2: WNHNN, SYGVQD (reference sequence). This CDR3 has 16 residues. The CDR3 protein is CASSDQSDSLPGELFF. Here the CDR3 DNA reads TGCGCCAGCAGTGATCAATCGGACAGCCTACCCGGGGAGCTGTTTTTT.

This clone was picked up a small number of times. The chain links TRBV19 to TRBJ2-2; 8 bases align to TRBD2. The CDR3 covers 23 residues. The germline gives CDR1 LNHDA, CDR2 SQIVND (reference sequence). The V and J ends lost 3 bases and 1 base, in that order; junction bases with no gene match: 25. The CDR3 is CASSIILALHLSSGPLNTGELFF. CDR3 nucleotide sequence: TGTGCCAGTAGTATCATTCTAGCCCTTCACCTTTCTAGCGGGCCCTTGAACACCGGGGAGCTGTTTTTT.

The chain recombines TRBV27 with TRBJ1-2; TRBD1 matches 7 bases. After removal of 3 bases from V and 7 bases from J, the junction contained 8 bases not matched to a gene. CDR1 is MNHEY and CDR2 is SMNVEV in the germline V gene (reference sequence). This CDR3 region has 14 residues. CDR3 residues: CASSFRGGASGYTF. Written as DNA, the CDR3 is TGTGCCAGCAGTTTTCGAGGGGGCGCGAGTGGCTACACCTTC.

The CDR3 nucleotides read TGTGCCAGCAGCGTCGGGACAGGGGGCTATGAGCAGTTCTTC. Translating gives CASSVGTGGYEQFF. The gene calls are TRBV5-5 and TRBJ2-1, with 12 bases aligning to TRBD1. Per the germline V gene, CDR1 is SGHKS and CDR2 is YYEKEE (reference sequence). There are 14 residues in the CDR3. V trimming: 4 bases; J trimming: 8 bases; junction bases outside the gene matches: 4.

The chain uses TRBV5-1 and TRBJ2-5; TRBD2 matches at 7 bases. This CDR3 is 18 amino acids long. Unmatched junction bases numbered 16, after V lost 4 bases and J lost 1 base. CDR1 is SGHRS and CDR2 is YFSETQ in the germline V gene. Written as DNA, the CDR3 is TGCGCCAGCAGCCCGACCGGGGAGGGCGCGTGGCCCCAAGAGACCCAGTACTTC. Protein: CASSPTGEGAWPQETQYF.

The chain combines TRBV5-1 with TRBJ2-5, with D hard to call. Trimming removed 0 bases at V and 5 bases at J, with 5 bases between. The CDR3 is made up of 12 amino acids. CDR1 is SGHRS and CDR2 is YFSETQ in the germline V gene. The CDR3 reads CASSLDGETQYF. The CDR3 nucleotides are TGCGCCAGCAGCTTGGACGGGGAGACCCAGTACTTC.

This clone came up once. This chain links TRBV14 with TRBJ2-5; 8 bases line up with TRBD1. This CDR3 contains 13 residues. Germline V gene data show CDR1 as SGHDN and CDR2 as FVKESK. The V segment lost 6 bases and the J segment 5 bases; nucleotides outside the gene matches: 5. The CDR3 DNA sequence: TGTGCCAGCAGGGACAGGGTTCAGGAGACCCAGTACTTC. Protein product: CASRDRVQETQYF.

V usage is TRBV28 and J usage is TRBJ2-5; 13 bases are shared with TRBD2. The germline V gene encodes CDR1 MDHEN and CDR2 SYDVKM. Germline trimming cut 7 bases from V and 5 bases from J; bases unmatched to any gene: 10. The CDR3 has 16 residues. CDR3 loop: CASTSGLAGVGETQYF. For the CDR3, the DNA is TGTGCCAGCACCTCTGGACTAGCGGGAGTTGGGGAGACCCAGTACTTC.

This clone showed up just once. In DNA form, the CDR3 reads TGTGCCAGCAGTGAAGCCTCCCCCGGGGTTGGCTACACCTTC. Residues: CASSEASPGVGYTF. The chain joins TRBV6-1 to TRBJ1-2; no firm D call. Germline assignment: CDR1 MNHNS and CDR2 SASEGT. This CDR3 contains 14 residues. The V end was cut by 0 bases, the J end by 7 bases, with 12 bases between.

The gene calls are TRBV15 and TRBJ2-1, with 8 bases aligning to TRBD2. CDR3 length: 17 amino acids. Germline lookup yields CDR1 LNHNV and CDR2 YYDKDF (reference sequence). The V segment lost 0 bases and the J segment 9 bases; nucleotides outside the gene matches: 13. The CDR3, as DNA: TGTGCCACCAGCAGAGACCGGGGGGGGGCTGGAGATAGTGAGCAGTTCTTC. Its protein product is CATSRDRGGAGDSEQFF.

Only a few counts were recorded for this clone. The genes are TRBV15 and TRBJ2-5; tentative D call: TRBD2 (7 bases). The CDR3 has 17 residues. The germline V and J ends were trimmed by 0 bases and 0 bases, with 14 bases remaining between them. The germline CDR1 and CDR2 sequences are LNHNV and YYDKDF (reference sequence). The CDR3 bases are TGTGCCACCAGCAGAGATCTCTTCGGGGGGCACCAAGAGACCCAGTACTTC. It encodes CATSRDLFGGHQETQYF.

This clone occurred once. The chain couples TRBV6-5 to TRBJ2-7; D perhaps matches TRBD1 (6 bases). V was shortened by 2 bases and J by 2 bases, with 10 bases between the two germline ends. The CDR3 runs 14 residues. In germline, CDR1 is MNHEY, CDR2 SVGAGI. The chain's CDR3 is CASSYEGDPYEQYF. CDR3 sequence (DNA): TGTGCCAGCAGTTACGAGGGGGACCCCTACGAGCAGTACTTC.

The chain is built from TRBV28 and TRBJ2-5, with 8 bases lining up with TRBD2. The J call is uncertain, as TRBJ2-7 better fits the DNA end. CDR3 length: 13 residues. CDR1 and CDR2 (germline): MDHEN, SYDVKM. In nucleotides, the CDR3 is TGTGCCATTCGAGCGGGAGCCTACTACGAGCAGTACTTC. It is translated as CAIRAGAYYEQYF.

V gene TRBV19 combines with J gene TRBJ2-1; 7 bases agree with TRBD2. Trimming removed 9 bases from V and 4 bases from J; junction bases left unmatched: 3. The CDR3 is 12 amino acids. The germline V gene encodes CDR1 LNHDA and CDR2 SQIVND (reference sequence). CDR3 in amino acids: CARSGMYNEQFF. CDR3 DNA sequence: TGTGCCAGGAGCGGGATGTACAATGAGCAGTTCTTC.

This chain uses TRBV30 with TRBJ1-4; 8 nucleotides agree with TRBD1. The CDR3 runs 13 residues. The germline gives CDR1 GTSNPN, CDR2 SVGIG (reference sequence). CDR3 protein: CGLAKAGGEKLFF. The CDR3 DNA sequence: TGTGGCTTGGCTAAGGCAGGGGGCGAAAAACTGTTTTTT.

The rearrangement joins TRBV6-6 to TRBJ1-2, with 7 bases identical to TRBD1. J lost 4 bases, V lost 5 bases, and 10 bases had no gene match. This CDR3 is built from 15 residues. Germline values: CDR1 MNHNY, CDR2 SVGAGI (reference sequence). CDR3 DNA sequence: TGTGCCAGCAGTCCTGACAGGGTAGTTTTCTATGGCTACACCTTC. Its protein is CASSPDRVVFYGYTF.

V is TRBV5-6 and J is TRBJ2-7, with D uncertain. CDR1 and CDR2 (germline): SGHDT, YYEEEE. Trimming took off 3 bases at V and 1 base at J, with 11 bases between the two ends. The CDR3 totals 14 residues. CDR3 loop: CASSSVQRSYEQYF. For the CDR3, the DNA is TGTGCCAGCAGCTCCGTACAGAGATCCTACGAGCAGTACTTC.

The V call is TRBV6-5, the J call TRBJ2-7, with D maybe TRBD1 (6 bases). This CDR3 is built from 15 residues. The germline gives CDR1 MNHEY, CDR2 SVGAGI. Trimming stripped 0 bases from V and 0 bases from J, with 9 bases between. In nucleotides, the CDR3 is TGTGCCAGCAGTTACTCCGACAGGATCTCCTACGAGCAGTACTTC. Its protein is CASSYSDRISYEQYF.

This clone is a singleton in its sample. This chain joins TRBV7-7 and TRBJ2-2; 10 nucleotides line up with TRBD2. The trim removed 5 bases at V and 7 bases at J, leaving 7 bases unmatched. The germline V gene has CDR1 SSHAT and CDR2 FNYEAQ (reference sequence). CDR3 size: 15 residues. The CDR3 is CASSPLAGDVGELFF. Here the CDR3 DNA reads TGTGCCAGCAGCCCCCTAGCGGGAGACGTCGGGGAGCTGTTTTTT.

The chain links TRBV7-9 to TRBJ2-1, with D possibly matching TRBD2 (5 bases). Germline-derived CDR1 and CDR2 are SEHNR and FQNEAQ (reference sequence). V was clipped by 0 bases and J by 3 bases, with 15 bases between them. This CDR3 spans 17 amino acids. This chain's CDR3 is CASSLARRGSGYNEQFF. DNA for the CDR3: TGTGCCAGCAGCTTAGCGCGACGGGGTTCGGGCTACAATGAGCAGTTCTTC.

V gene TRBV7-8 combines with J gene TRBJ1-5; D is perhaps TRBD1 (5 bases). The germline CDR1 and CDR2 sequences are SGHVS and FQNEAQ. Trimming stripped 1 base from V and 1 base from J, with 17 bases between. The CDR3 has 18 residues. CDR3 protein: CASSLGQGELGSNQPQHF. The CDR3 DNA reads as TGTGCCAGCAGCTTAGGCCAGGGTGAATTGGGGAGCAATCAGCCCCAGCATTTT.

The rearrangement uses TRBV15 and TRBJ1-2; 8 bases match TRBD1. Germline V lookup: CDR1 LNHNV, CDR2 YYDKDF (reference sequence). This CDR3 contains 14 residues. J lost 8 bases, V lost 1 base, and 6 bases had no gene match. The CDR3 bases are TGTGCCACCAGCAGAGCCGGGACAGGTTGGGGCTACACCTTC. This gives the protein CATSRAGTGWGYTF.

The chain combines TRBV9 with TRBJ2-7; no firm D call. Germline V lookup: CDR1 SGDLS, CDR2 YYNGEE. The CDR3 contains 15 residues. The germline V and J ends were trimmed by 4 bases and 5 bases, with 19 bases remaining between them. The CDR3 DNA sequence: TGTGCCAGCAGCCCATCTTGGCTTTTAGCCCACGAGCAGTACTTC. Its protein is CASSPSWLLAHEQYF. Full variable domain (outside the CDR3, taken from reference TRBV9 and TRBJ2-7): DSGVTQTPKHLITATGQRVTLRCSPRSGDLSVYWYQQSLDQGLQFLIQYYNGEERAKGNILERFSAQQFPDLHSELNLSSLELGDSALYFCASSPSWLLAHEQYFGPGTRLTVT.

This chain links TRBV9 with TRBJ2-1, with 9 bases identical to TRBD1. V lost 4 bases, J lost 2 bases, and 10 bases stayed unmatched. Germline V lookup: CDR1 SGDLS, CDR2 YYNGEE. CDR3 length: 17 amino acids. CDR3 nucleotides: TGTGCCAGCAGCCCCCGTGAGGGGACAGGGCCCTACAATGAGCAGTTCTTC. It yields the protein CASSPREGTGPYNEQFF.

V is TRBV4-3 and J is TRBJ2-2; a possible D gene is TRBD1 (5 bases). The length of the CDR3 is 15 residues. V lost 1 base, J lost 4 bases, and 10 bases lay in between. The germline CDR1 and CDR2 sequences are LGHNA and YSLEER. Here the CDR3 reads CASSQGRTPTGELFF. The CDR3 DNA follows: TGCGCCAGCAGCCAAGGACGGACACCCACCGGGGAGCTGTTTTTT.

The J gene is TRBJ2-5, the V gene TRBV10-1, with 13 positions matching TRBD2. The V and J ends lost 2 bases and 6 bases, in that order; junction bases with no gene match: 3. This CDR3 is built from 15 residues. Germline assignment: CDR1 WNHNN and CDR2 SYGVQD (reference sequence). DNA of the CDR3: TGCGCCAGCAGTGAGGGGACTAGCGGGAAGAAGACCCAGTACTTC. Translation: CASSEGTSGKKTQYF.

The rearrangement uses TRBV9 and TRBJ2-1, with 12 nucleotides matching TRBD2. This CDR3 is built from 15 residues. V lost 6 bases and J lost 8; bases outside the gene matches: 9. Germline CDR1 reads SGDLS; CDR2 reads YYNGEE. The CDR3 here is CASTASSGRAYEQFF. DNA for the CDR3: TGTGCCAGCACCGCCTCTAGCGGGAGGGCGTATGAGCAGTTCTTC.

This chain connects TRBV2 to TRBJ2-2; D possibly corresponds to TRBD2 (5 bases). This CDR3 has 12 amino acids. V shed 8 bases and J shed 5 bases, with 9 bases lying between them. From germline, CDR1 is SNHLY and CDR2 FYNNEI. CDR3 DNA sequence: TGTGCCAGCTGGACTGCAACCGGGGAGCTGTTTTTT. Translation: CASWTATGELFF.

The rearrangement joins TRBV6-5 to TRBJ2-3; possible D gene TRBD2, 5 bases. The CDR3 runs to 16 residues. With 2 bases removed from V and 1 base from J, the gap between germline ends came to 13 bases. Germline V gene sequence: CDR1 MNHEY, CDR2 SVGAGI. The CDR3 sequence: CASSYRRAVGTDTQYF. The DNA of the CDR3 is TGTGCCAGCAGTTACAGGCGGGCTGTGGGCACAGATACGCAGTATTTT.